One and the same sample provided the 31 T cell receptor beta chains below, sequenced in a study of CD8+CD57+ T cells in acquired aplastic anemia. Previously, flow cytometry had revealed CD8+CD57+ cell expansion in the patients chosen for sequencing. Genomic DNA was employed as the template in profiling TCR beta VDJ and CDR3. MiXCR was run by TCRdb on the reads, yielding one entry per CDR3 protein. The data contain about 180,000 distinct CDR3 sequences, 45% to 60% of them singletons. Sequencing was performed on sorted CD4+, CD8+, or CD8+CD57+ T cells (not recorded which) from PBMCs. These receptors were obtained from a human donor with aplastic anemia.

This chain connects TRBV20-1 to TRBJ1-1; no definite D call. V was shortened by 1 base and J by 0 bases, with 6 bases between the two germline ends. The CDR3 is made up of 13 amino acids. Germline V gene data show CDR1 as DFQATT and CDR2 as SNEGSKA (reference sequence). The DNA for the CDR3 is TGCAGTGCTAGAGGAGTTATGAACACTGAAGCTTTCTTT. Translating gives CSARGVMNTEAFF.

This sequence joins TRBV15 and TRBJ2-3; D gene ambiguous. Germline CDR1 reads LNHNV; CDR2 reads YYDKDF (reference sequence). V was pared by 2 bases and J by 4 bases, with 10 bases between. The CDR3 length is 14 residues. This chain's CDR3 is CATSRSTLADTQYF. CDR3 coding DNA: TGTGCCACCAGCAGATCCACCTTGGCAGATACGCAGTATTTT. Looking up the rest from reference TRBV15 and TRBJ2-3 gives the full variable domain: DAMVIQNPRYQVTQFGKPVTLSCSQTLNHNVMYWYQQKSSQAPKLLFHYYDKDFNNEADTPDNFQSRRPNTSFCFLDIRSPGLGDTAMYLCATSRSTLADTQYFGPGTRLTVL.

In the case of this clonotype: Just one base apart from a much larger clone, this may be a read error. The rearrangement uses TRBV4-1 and TRBJ2-3; 8 nucleotides line up with TRBD2. With 1 base clipped from V and 8 bases from J, the junction kept 11 bases outside the gene matches. The V gene's germline CDR1 is MGHRA and CDR2 YSYEKL. CDR3 length equals 16 residues. The CDR3 loop is CASSQVQRGSGGTQYF. The CDR3 DNA follows: TGCGCCAGCAGCCAAGTCCAGCGGGGGTCCGGAGGTACGCAGTATTTT.

The chain couples TRBV20-1 to TRBJ2-3; 8 bases align to TRBD2. The CDR3 consists of 14 residues. CDR1 is DFQATT, CDR2 SNEGSKA, per germline (reference sequence). The junction had 5 bases not matched to a gene; V was cut back by 5 bases and J by 1 base. CDR3 residues: CSAPVRGGTDTQYF. CDR3 coding DNA: TGCAGTGCTCCCGTGCGGGGGGGCACAGATACGCAGTATTTT.

This clonotype was seen at least ten times. V and J are TRBV19 and TRBJ1-4; the D gene is possibly TRBD1 (5 bases). The V and J ends lost 5 bases and 8 bases respectively, with 12 bases between them. The CDR3 is 13 residues long. CDR1 and CDR2 from the germline V gene are LNHDA and SQIVND (reference sequence). The CDR3: CASSRGVGEKLFF. CDR3 nucleotides: TGTGCCAGTAGTCGGGGCGTGGGCGAAAAACTGTTTTTT.

V gene TRBV2 combines with J gene TRBJ1-1; D is unresolved. The CDR3 has 11 amino acids. V was cut by 2 bases and J by 6 bases, with 4 bases left in between. Germline CDR1 reads SNHLY; CDR2 reads FYNNEI. CDR3 sequence reads: CASSEYAEAFF. CDR3 DNA: TGTGCCAGCAGTGAATACGCTGAAGCTTTCTTT.

V is TRBV11-2 and J is TRBJ2-1; 11 bases are a match to TRBD1. Germline loops: CDR1 SGHAT, CDR2 FQNNGV. V lost 2 bases to trimming and J lost 7 bases; unmatched junction nucleotides: 7. The CDR3 spans 16 residues. CDR3 region: CASSLRFGQGANEQFF. The CDR3, as DNA: TGTGCCAGCAGCTTACGTTTTGGACAGGGGGCTAATGAGCAGTTCTTC.

The rearrangement joins TRBV5-1 to TRBJ2-1; unclear D gene. Trimming took 0 bases from V and 11 from J, leaving 6 bases between them. The CDR3 extends over 11 amino acids. The germline V gene has CDR1 SGHRS and CDR2 YFSETQ. The CDR3 loop is CASSLVVKQFF. Written as DNA, the CDR3 is TGCGCCAGCAGCTTGGTCGTAAAGCAGTTCTTC.

This clonotype was picked up many times. This chain connects TRBV5-1 to TRBJ2-1; D call uncertain. CDR3 length: 14 residues. CDR1 is SGHRS and CDR2 is YFSETQ in the germline V gene. Trimming left V 4 bases short and J 3 bases short, with 11 bases between. The CDR3 DNA reads TGCGCCAGCAGCCCTGGCGCCGGCTACAATGAGCAGTTCTTC. Translation gives CASSPGAGYNEQFF.

The gene calls are TRBV10-1 and TRBJ1-5; the D is unclear. This CDR3 is built from 10 residues. The germline V and J ends were trimmed by 8 bases and 4 bases, with 3 bases remaining between them. Germline values: CDR1 WNHNN, CDR2 SYGVQD (reference sequence). CDR3 loop: CASPNQPQHF. In DNA form, the CDR3 reads TGCGCCAGCCCTAATCAGCCCCAGCATTTT.

This clonotype has just one count. The chain carries TRBV12-3 or TRBV12-4 and TRBJ1-2, with a tentative D call TRBD1 (6 bases). The V and J ends lost 5 bases and 5 bases respectively, with 15 bases between them. The CDR3 sequence is 14 residues long. In DNA form, the CDR3 reads TGTGCCAGCAGTCCTAGGACAGAGACGTATGGCTACACCTTC. This encodes CASSPRTETYGYTF.

This chain uses TRBV19 with TRBJ1-6; D may be TRBD1 (6 bases). Germline V CDR1 and CDR2: LNHDA, SQIVND (reference sequence). The CDR3 is made up of 13 amino acids. V was cut by 4 bases and J by 9 bases, with 10 bases left in between. The CDR3 here is CASSRDTLSPLHF. The CDR3 region has the DNA TGTGCCAGTAGTAGGGACACGCTTTCACCCCTCCACTTT.

This clonotype has more than one count but fewer than ten. The chain employs TRBV6-1 and TRBJ2-3; TRBD2 aligns across 13 bases. This CDR3 is built from 15 residues. Trimming removed 6 bases from V and 10 bases from J; junction bases left unmatched: 10. Germline V CDR1 and CDR2: MNHNS, SASEGT. Here the CDR3 DNA reads TGTGCCAGCAGAGAACTAGCGGGAGGGCCAGGTCCGCAGTATTTT. Translation: CASRELAGGPGPQYF.

The chain is built from TRBV6-1 and TRBJ1-5; D is unclear. Germline assignment: CDR1 MNHNS and CDR2 SASEGT. V gave up 1 base and J gave up 13 bases, with 14 bases separating them. This CDR3 spans 13 amino acids. The CDR3 DNA reads as TGTGCCAGCAGTGAAGAGTCGTTGGGAAAGCAGCATTTT. Protein: CASSEESLGKQHF.

In its sample, this clonotype was seen once. The V and J genes are TRBV7-3 and TRBJ1-6; D is ambiguous. The CDR3 covers 12 residues. V lost 1 base and J 9 bases, leaving 4 bases between the germline ends. CDR1 is SGHTA, CDR2 FQGTGA, per germline. The CDR3 nucleotides are TGTGCCAGCAGCTTAATTGGTTCACCCCTCCACTTT. Encoded protein: CASSLIGSPLHF.

This clonotype turned up a few times. The gene calls are TRBV10-1 and TRBJ2-5, with D possibly being TRBD1 (6 bases). There are 12 residues in the CDR3. Germline assignment: CDR1 WNHNN and CDR2 SYGVQD (reference sequence). Trimming removed 8 bases at V and 5 bases at J, with 12 bases between. The CDR3 protein is CASQGQRETQYF. The DNA of the CDR3 is TGCGCCAGCCAAGGACAGAGGGAGACCCAGTACTTC.

This clonotype was observed at least ten times. The V and J genes are TRBV3-1 and TRBJ1-5, with D perhaps TRBD1 (5 bases). Germline V gene data show CDR1 as LGHDT and CDR2 as YNNKEL (reference sequence). This CDR3 has 14 amino acids. Deletions cut 3 bases from V and 7 bases from J, with 13 bases between. Written as DNA, the CDR3 is TGTGCCAGCAGCCAGAGCGGGGGGTGGCAGCCCCAGCATTTT. This gives the protein CASSQSGGWQPQHF.

The chain employs TRBV6-1 and TRBJ2-1; D unresolved. V was pared by 5 bases and J by 0 bases, with 17 bases between. The CDR3 covers 17 residues. The germline CDR1 and CDR2 sequences are MNHNS and SASEGT. The CDR3 loop is CASSQSTGRSSYNEQFF. The CDR3 DNA is TGTGCCAGCAGTCAATCCACCGGAAGGAGCTCCTACAATGAGCAGTTCTTC.

This chain connects TRBV2 to TRBJ1-5; no firm D call. The CDR3 contains 14 residues. The germline V gene encodes CDR1 SNHLY and CDR2 FYNNEI. Between the trimmed V and J ends, which lost 5 bases and 6 bases, there was a span of 14 bases. The CDR3 DNA sequence: TGTGCCAGCAGTATGGATAGGTACGGTCAGCCCCAGCATTTT. Translation: CASSMDRYGQPQHF.

This clonotype was counted once. The chain is built from TRBV2 and TRBJ1-5; no firm D call. This CDR3 region has 16 residues. In germline, CDR1 is SNHLY, CDR2 FYNNEI. The germline V and J ends were trimmed by 6 bases and 1 base, with 16 bases remaining between them. DNA for the CDR3: TGTGCCAGCAGCTTGGACCTGTGGCAGAGCAATCAGCCCCAGCATTTT. Its translation: CASSLDLWQSNQPQHF.

This clonotype was observed many times. The chain has TRBV5-6 and TRBJ1-6, with a tentative D call TRBD1 (6 bases). V was pared by 0 bases and J by 6 bases, with 10 bases between. CDR1 and CDR2 from the germline V gene are SGHDT and YYEEEE. The CDR3 has 15 residues. CDR3: CASSLVGRGNSPLHF. For the CDR3, the DNA is TGTGCCAGCAGCTTGGTAGGCAGGGGTAATTCACCCCTCCACTTT. The entire variable domain, with the rest obtained from reference TRBV5-6 and TRBJ1-6, is as follows: DAGVTQSPTHLIKTRGQQVTLRCSPKSGHDTVSWYQQALGQGPQFIFQYYEEEERQRGNFPDRFSGHQFPNYSSELNVNALLLGDSALYLCASSLVGRGNSPLHFGNGTRLTVT.

The DNA of the CDR3 is TGTGCCAGTAACCCCTCCGGACGAAGAACGGCATCCGAGCAGTACTTC. Its translation is CASNPSGRRTASEQYF. The chain combines TRBV19 with TRBJ2-7; D gene ambiguous. Germline V gene lookup returns CDR1 LNHDA and CDR2 SQIVND (reference sequence). The CDR3 runs 16 residues. V dropped 7 bases and J dropped 6 bases, with 25 bases sitting between them.

The chain is built from TRBV2 and TRBJ2-7; maybe TRBD2 (5 bases). Germline V CDR1 and CDR2: SNHLY, FYNNEI. This CDR3 is built from 11 residues. Trimming shortened V by 8 bases and J by 3 bases, and 8 bases separated the two germline ends. The CDR3 spells CASDGGYEQYF. The CDR3 nucleotides are TGTGCCAGCGATGGAGGCTACGAGCAGTACTTC.

This clonotype was seen once. The chain carries TRBV25-1 and TRBJ2-7; TRBD1 is a possible D gene (5 bases). V lost 4 bases, J lost 6 bases, and 31 bases lay in between. CDR3 length: 19 amino acids. The germline V gene has CDR1 MGHDK and CDR2 SYGVNS. Here the CDR3 reads CASSARDIGQGRLVGEQYF. CDR3 DNA: TGTGCCAGCAGTGCTAGAGATATCGGCCAGGGCAGGTTAGTAGGCGAGCAGTACTTC.

In its sample, this clonotype was seen many times. The DNA for the CDR3 is TGTGCCAGCAGCAAGAAGGACGGTAATCAGCCCCAGCATTTT. Translated, it gives CASSKKDGNQPQHF. The rearrangement links TRBV6-6 to TRBJ1-5; D remains unclear. The CDR3 has 14 residues. Germline V CDR1 and CDR2: MNHNY, SVGAGI (reference sequence). Trimming pared 6 bases from V and 4 bases from J, leaving 13 bases between.

The chain joins TRBV19 to TRBJ1-5; 9 bases are shared with TRBD1. V shed 4 bases and J 2 bases; nucleotides not matched to a gene: 3. Germline V gene data show CDR1 as LNHDA and CDR2 as SQIVND (reference sequence). The CDR3 runs 15 residues. CDR3 in DNA: TGTGCCAGTAGTACATGGACAGGGGGCAATCAGCCCCAGCATTTT. This codes for CASSTWTGGNQPQHF.

The chain links TRBV9 to TRBJ2-3, with no clear D. Per germline, CDR1 SGDLS and CDR2 YYNGEE. This CDR3 spans 12 amino acids. Trimming removed 1 base from V and 4 bases from J, with 4 bases in between. CDR3: CASSVPADTQYF. The CDR3 DNA sequence: TGTGCCAGCAGCGTACCAGCAGATACGCAGTATTTT.

The chain has TRBV10-3 and TRBJ1-1; 7 bases agree with TRBD1. In germline, CDR1 is ENHRY, CDR2 SYGVKD. V gave up 3 bases and J gave up 1 base; unmatched junction bases: 5. This CDR3 contains 15 residues. CDR3 DNA sequence: TGTGCCATCAGTGATACAGGGGCGAAGAACACTGAAGCTTTCTTT. It translates to CAISDTGAKNTEAFF.

As for this clonotype: A much larger clone lies one base from this, so it may be a read error. The rearrangement uses TRBV5-1 and TRBJ2-1, with 11 positions matching TRBD2. The CDR3 is 15 residues long. Germline V gene lookup returns CDR1 SGHRS and CDR2 YFSETQ. V lost 4 bases and J lost 7; bases outside the gene matches: 7. The CDR3 is CASSPSGTSGNEQFF. The CDR3 DNA sequence: TGCGCCAGCAGCCCGTCCGGGACTAGCGGAAATGAGCAGTTCTTC.

This clonotype was counted at least ten times. The chain recombines TRBV20-1 with TRBJ1-4, with D possibly TRBD1 on 6 matching bases. The germline gives CDR1 DFQATT, CDR2 SNEGSKA (reference sequence). V lost 4 bases, J lost 8 bases, and 17 bases lay in between. This CDR3 is built from 14 residues. The CDR3 reads CSATRGQGNEKLFF. The CDR3 region has the DNA TGCAGTGCTACCCGGGGGCAGGGGAACGAAAAACTGTTTTTT.

In regard to this clonotype: Because it lacks the conserved phenylalanine or tryptophan at the end, this CDR3 is likely a read error. The chain carries TRBV19 and TRBJ1-1, with 9 bases fitting TRBD1. The J segment lost 0 bases and the V segment lost 10 bases, leaving 6 bases of the junction unmatched. This CDR3 is built from 14 residues. Germline V gene sequence: CDR1 LNHDA, CDR2 SQIVND (reference sequence). The CDR3 nucleotides read TGTGCCACTTCGACAGGGGGTATGAACACTGAAGCTTTCTTA. This translates into CATSTGGMNTEAFL.